This TCR beta chain was recorded in a study of cytomegalovirus exposure and HLA in healthy donors. Trimming took off 3 bases at V and 1 base at J, with 9 bases between the two ends. The CDR3 is 15 residues long. Germline V gene lookup returns CDR1 LGHNT and CDR2 FRNRAP. PCR used 60 Vbeta primers and 13 Jbeta primers. TCRdb's copy holds only in-frame clones and misses some; the assay was immunoSEQ multiplex PCR. This sample has 100,000 to 150,000 clones, with around 74% found just once. The sequencing input was PBMCs. This chain connects TRBV12-5 to TRBJ2-2; D unresolved. The receptor was derived from a man aged 35-49 years in good health and CMV-seropositive. The CDR3 reads CASGFSPRNTGELFF. DNA of the CDR3: TGTGCTAGTGGTTTTAGCCCGCGGAACACCGGGGAGCTGTTTTTT.